This TCR beta chain originates from a study of blood T cell repertoires in COVID-19. Looking at the study overall: Spain, Italy and the United States supplied samples that represented acute and convalescent COVID-19.

The V segment lost 5 bases and the J segment 0 bases; nucleotides outside the gene matches: 6. The CDR3 totals 15 residues. Germline lookup yields CDR1 SGHRS and CDR2 YFSETQ. How the authors handled the data: From reference gene primer amplification, estimates of nucleated cell counts were derived. Using immunoSEQ multiplex PCR, the repertoire was profiled, and TCRdb retains in-frame clones only, with some absent. D and trimming were read from the DNA, whereas the V and J calls and clone size are those reported in that table. The table records roughly 360,000 clones, roughly 90% of them present only once.

This chain uses TRBV5-1 with TRBJ1-2, with 8 bases that match TRBD1. The sample comprised PBMCs or T cells enriched from blood (not recorded which). This TCR was recovered from a woman aged 25 to 39 with acute COVID-19. CDR3 in DNA: TGCGCCAGCAGAGTACGGACAGGGCCTAACTATGGCTACACCTTC. Translated: CASRVRTGPNYGYTF.